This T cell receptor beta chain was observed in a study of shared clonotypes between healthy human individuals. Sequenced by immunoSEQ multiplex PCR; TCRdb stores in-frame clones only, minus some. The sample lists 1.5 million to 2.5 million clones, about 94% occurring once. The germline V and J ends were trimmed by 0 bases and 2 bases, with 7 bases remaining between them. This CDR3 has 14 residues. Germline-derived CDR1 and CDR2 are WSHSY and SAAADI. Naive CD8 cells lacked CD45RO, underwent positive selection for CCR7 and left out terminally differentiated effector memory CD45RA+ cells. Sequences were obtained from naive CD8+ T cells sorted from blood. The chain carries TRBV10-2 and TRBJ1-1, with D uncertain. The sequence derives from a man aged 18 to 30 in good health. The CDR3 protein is CASSESRSNTEAFF. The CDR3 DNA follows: TGCGCCAGCAGTGAGTCACGGAGCAACACTGAAGCTTTCTTT.